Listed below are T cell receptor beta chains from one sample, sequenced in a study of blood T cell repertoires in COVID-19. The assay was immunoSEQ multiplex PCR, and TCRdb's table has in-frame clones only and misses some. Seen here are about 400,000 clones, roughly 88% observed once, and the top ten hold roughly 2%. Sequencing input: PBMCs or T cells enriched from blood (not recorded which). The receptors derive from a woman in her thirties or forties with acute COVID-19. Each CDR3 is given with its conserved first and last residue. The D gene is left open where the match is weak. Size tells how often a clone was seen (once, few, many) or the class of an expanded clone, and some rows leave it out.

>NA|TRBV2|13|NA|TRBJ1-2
TGTGCCAGCAGTGATAACAGAATCTATGGCTACACCTTC
CASSDNRIYGYTF
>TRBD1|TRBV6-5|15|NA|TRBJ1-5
TGTGCCAGCAAACTGCAGGGGGATAGCAATCAGCCCCAGCATTTT
CASKLQGDSNQPQHF
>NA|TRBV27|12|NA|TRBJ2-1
TGTGCCAGCAGTTTATTCGGTAATGAGCAGTTCTTC
CASSLFGNEQFF
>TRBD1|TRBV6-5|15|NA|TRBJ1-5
TGTGCCAGCAGCGCCGGGACAGGGGTGGATCAGCCCCAGCATTTT
CASSAGTGVDQPQHF
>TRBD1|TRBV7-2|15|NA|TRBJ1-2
TGTGCCAGCAGCTTAAGCCCGGGGACAGCCTATGGCTACACCTTC
CASSLSPGTAYGYTF
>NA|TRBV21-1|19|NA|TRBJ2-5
TGTGCCAGCAGCAAAGTGGGTACCGACCGGGACAGGGGGCGGGAGACCCAGTACTTC
CASSKVGTDRDRGRETQYF
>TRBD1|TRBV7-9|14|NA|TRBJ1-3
TGTGCCAGCAGCTCACAGGGGTTCGGAAACACCATATATTTT
CASSSQGFGNTIYF
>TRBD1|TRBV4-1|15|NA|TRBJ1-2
TGCGCCAGCAGGAGGACAGGGGGCTCTAACTATGGCTACACCTTC
CASRRTGGSNYGYTF
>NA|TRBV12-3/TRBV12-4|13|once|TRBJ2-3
TGTGCCAGCAGTCCGGCCCGGCCCGACTCGCAGTATTTT
CASSPARPDSQYF
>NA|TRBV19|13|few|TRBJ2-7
TGTGCCAGTAGTCCCCGGACTGGAGACGAGCAGTACTTC
CASSPRTGDEQYF
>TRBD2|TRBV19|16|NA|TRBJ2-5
TGTGCCAGTAGTACCCCGACTAGCGGGAAGCAAGAGACCCAGTACTTC
CASSTPTSGKQETQYF
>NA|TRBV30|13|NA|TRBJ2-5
TGTGCCTGGAGTGTACAGGTACAAGAGACCCAGTACTTC
CAWSVQVQETQYF
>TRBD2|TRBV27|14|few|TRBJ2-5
TGTGCCAGCAGCCCTAGCGGGGGTTCGAATACCCAGTACTTC
CASSPSGGSNTQYF
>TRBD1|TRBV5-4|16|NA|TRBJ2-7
TGTGCCAGCAGCTCACCCGGCGGGACAGGGAATTACGAGCAGTACTTC
CASSSPGGTGNYEQYF
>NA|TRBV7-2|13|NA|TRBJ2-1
TGTGCCAGCAGCTTAGCGGGCTGGAATGAGCAGTTCTTC
CASSLAGWNEQFF
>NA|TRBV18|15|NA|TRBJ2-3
TGTGCCAGCTCACTTCAGGGCAGGAACACAGATACGCAGTATTTT
CASSLQGRNTDTQYF
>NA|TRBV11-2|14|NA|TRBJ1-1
TGTGCCAGCAGCGCAGGGATGGTCGACACTGAAGCTTTCTTT
CASSAGMVDTEAFF
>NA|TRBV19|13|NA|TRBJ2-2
TGTGCCAGTAGTATCCTAAACACCGGGGAGCTGTTTTTT
CASSILNTGELFF
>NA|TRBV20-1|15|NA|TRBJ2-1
TGCAGTGCTAGTTTGTTCGGGGGAAATTACAATGAGCAGTTCTTC
CSASLFGGNYNEQFF
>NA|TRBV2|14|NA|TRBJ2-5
TGTGCCAGCAGTGAATCAGTAACCCAAGAGACCCAGTACTTC
CASSESVTQETQYF
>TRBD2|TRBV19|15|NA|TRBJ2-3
TGTGCCAGTAGTATCAGCGGGGGGGCCCCGGATACGCAGTATTTT
CASSISGGAPDTQYF
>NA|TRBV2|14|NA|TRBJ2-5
TGTGCCAGCAGAGCGACTAGGCCTCAAGAGACCCAGTACTTC
CASRATRPQETQYF
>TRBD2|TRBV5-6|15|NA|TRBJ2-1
TGTGCCAGCAGCTTGACTAGCGGGGGCCTCAATGAGCAGTTCTTC
CASSLTSGGLNEQFF
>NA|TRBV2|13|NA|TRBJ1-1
TGTGCCAGCAGTGAAGCGCGGGGGACTGAAGCTTTCTTT
CASSEARGTEAFF
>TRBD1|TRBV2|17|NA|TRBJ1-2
TGTGCCGTAGGCCCCACCCTCCAGGGGGACATTAGGTATGGCTACACCTTC
CAVGPTLQGDIRYGYTF
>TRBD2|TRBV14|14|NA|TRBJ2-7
TGTGCCAGCAGCCAAGATCTTGCGGGGGACGAGCAGTACTTC
CASSQDLAGDEQYF
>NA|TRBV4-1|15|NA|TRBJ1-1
TGCGCCAGCAGCAAAGAGGGACATTTGAACACTGAAGCTTTCTTT
CASSKEGHLNTEAFF
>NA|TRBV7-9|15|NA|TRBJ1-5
TGTGCCAGCAGTACCGGGACACCCTACAATCAGCCCCAGCATTTT
CASSTGTPYNQPQHF
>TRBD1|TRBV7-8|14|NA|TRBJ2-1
TGTGCCAGCAGCACCGGGACAGGGAACAATGAGCAGTTCTTC
CASSTGTGNNEQFF
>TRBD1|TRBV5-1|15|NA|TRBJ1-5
TGCGCCAGCAGCTTGGATGGACAGGGGGTTCAGCCCCAGCATTTT
CASSLDGQGVQPQHF
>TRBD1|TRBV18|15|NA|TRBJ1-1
TGTGCCAGCTCACCAAGGGACAGATCGAACACTGAAGCTTTCTTT
CASSPRDRSNTEAFF
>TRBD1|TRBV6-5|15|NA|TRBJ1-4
TGTGCCAGCAGGGCCGGGACAGGTTCTAATGAAAAACTGTTTTTT
CASRAGTGSNEKLFF
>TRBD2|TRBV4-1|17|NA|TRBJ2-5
TGCGCCAGCAGCCAAGTCTTACTGGCGGGGGGGAAAGAGACCCAGTACTTC
CASSQVLLAGGKETQYF
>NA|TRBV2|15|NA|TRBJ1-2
TGTGCCAGCAGGCGGGGCCTCACTGGGGGGGCTGGCTACACCTTC
CASRRGLTGGAGYTF
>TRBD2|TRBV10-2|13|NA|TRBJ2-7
TGCGCCAGCAGGTTAGAGCGGGGGAGCCCGCAGTACTTC
CASRLERGSPQYF
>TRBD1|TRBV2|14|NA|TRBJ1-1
TGTGCCAGCAGTTATGACAGGGGGCGGACTGAAGCTTTCTTT
CASSYDRGRTEAFF
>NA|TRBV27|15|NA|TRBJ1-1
TGTGCCAGCAGTTTATCGTTAACGGTGAACACTGAAGCTTTCTTT
CASSLSLTVNTEAFF
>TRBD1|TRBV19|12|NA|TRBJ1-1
TGTGCCAGTAGTCAGGGGGCGCTGAGGGCTTTCTTT
CASSQGALRAFF
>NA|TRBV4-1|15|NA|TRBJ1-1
TGCGCCAGCAGCCAAGAGGGCAGCTCGAACACTGAAGCTTTCTTT
CASSQEGSSNTEAFF
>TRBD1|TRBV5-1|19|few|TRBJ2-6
TGCGCCAGCAGCTTGGGGGACAGATTCTTGGTCTCTGGGGCCAACGTCCTGACTTTC
CASSLGDRFLVSGANVLTF
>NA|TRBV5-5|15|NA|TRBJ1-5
TGTGCCAGCAGCTTCTTCGTAGGGGGCAATCAGCCCCAGCATTTT
CASSFFVGGNQPQHF
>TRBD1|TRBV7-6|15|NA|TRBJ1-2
TGTGCCAGCAGCTTAGATCAGGGGGACGTCTATGGCTACACCTTC
CASSLDQGDVYGYTF
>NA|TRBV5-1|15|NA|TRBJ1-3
TGCGCCAGCAGCTTCGAGGTGAACTCTGGAAACACCATATATTTT
CASSFEVNSGNTIYF
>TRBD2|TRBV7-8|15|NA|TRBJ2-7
TGTGCCAGCAGCCTCCCTACTAGCGGGAACTACGAGCAGTACTTC
CASSLPTSGNYEQYF
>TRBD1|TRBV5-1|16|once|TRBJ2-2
TGCGCCAGCAGCGTGGGACAGGGGGTCAGGACCGGGGAGCTGTTTTTT
CASSVGQGVRTGELFF
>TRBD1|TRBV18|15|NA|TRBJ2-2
TGTGCCAGCTCACCTAGGACAGGGAGCACCGGGGAGCTGTTTTTT
CASSPRTGSTGELFF
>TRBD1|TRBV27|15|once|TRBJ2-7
TGTGCCAGCAAAGAATTGGTAACAGGGGCCTACGAGCAGTACTTC
CASKELVTGAYEQYF
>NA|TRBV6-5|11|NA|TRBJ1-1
TGTGCCAGCTTGGAGGAAACTGAAGCTTTCTTT
CASLEETEAFF